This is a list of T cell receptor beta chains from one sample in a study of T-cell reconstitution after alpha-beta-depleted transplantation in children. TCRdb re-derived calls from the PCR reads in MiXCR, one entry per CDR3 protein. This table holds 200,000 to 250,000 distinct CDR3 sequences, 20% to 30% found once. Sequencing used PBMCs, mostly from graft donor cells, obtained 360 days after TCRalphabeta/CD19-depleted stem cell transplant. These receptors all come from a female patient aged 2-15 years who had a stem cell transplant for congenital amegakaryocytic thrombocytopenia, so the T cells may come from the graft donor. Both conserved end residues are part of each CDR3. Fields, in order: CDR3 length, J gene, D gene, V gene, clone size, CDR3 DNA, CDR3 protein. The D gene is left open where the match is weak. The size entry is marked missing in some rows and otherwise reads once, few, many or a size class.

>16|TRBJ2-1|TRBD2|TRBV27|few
TGTGCCAGCAGTTTATGGGGGAGGGCCTTCTACAATGAGCAGTTCTTC
CASSLWGRAFYNEQFF
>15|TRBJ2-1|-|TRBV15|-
TGTGCCACCAGCAAAGGGGACACAGTAGACAATGAGCAGTTCTTC
CATSKGDTVDNEQFF
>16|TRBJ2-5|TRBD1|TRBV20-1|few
TGCAGTGCTAGAGATCCATCGGGACAGGGGGCAAAGACCCAGTACTTC
CSARDPSGQGAKTQYF
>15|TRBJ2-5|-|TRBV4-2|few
TGTGCCAGCAGCCAAGAACAGACGGGGGAAGAGACCCAGTACTTC
CASSQEQTGEETQYF
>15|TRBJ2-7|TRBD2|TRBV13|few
TGTGCCAGCAGCTTCCGGAGCGGGAGGTCCCACGAGCAGTACTTC
CASSFRSGRSHEQYF
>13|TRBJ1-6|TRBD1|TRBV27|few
TGTGCCAGCGCCGGGACAGTGCTTTCACCCCTCCACTTT
CASAGTVLSPLHF
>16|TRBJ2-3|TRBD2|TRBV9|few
TGTGCCAGCAGCGCTTCTAGCGGGAGTGTGGTAGATACGCAGTATTTT
CASSASSGSVVDTQYF
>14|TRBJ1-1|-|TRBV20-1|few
TGCAGTGCTAAGCCGGGATCAATGAACACTGAAGCTTTCTTT
CSAKPGSMNTEAFF
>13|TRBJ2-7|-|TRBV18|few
TGTGCCAGCTCACCAAGTAGGGTTCACGAGCAGTACTTC
CASSPSRVHEQYF
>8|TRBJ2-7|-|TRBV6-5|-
TGTGCCAGCAGTTACCGGAGTTTC
CASSYRSF
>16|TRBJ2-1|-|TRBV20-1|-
TGCAGTGCTAGACGTAATTTAAGGGGCCAGGTTAATGAGCAGTTCTTC
CSARRNLRGQVNEQFF
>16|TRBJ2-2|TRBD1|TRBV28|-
TGTGCCAGCAGTGCCCCCGGGACAGCGAACACCGGGGAGCTGTTTTTT
CASSAPGTANTGELFF
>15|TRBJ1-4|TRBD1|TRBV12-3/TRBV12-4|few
TGTGCCAGCAAGAGGACAGGGTCCCCGAATGAAAAACTGTTTTTT
CASKRTGSPNEKLFF
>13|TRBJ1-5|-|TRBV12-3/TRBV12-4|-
TGTGCCAGCAGTTTAGTATCCGGCGCGCCCCAGCATTTT
CASSLVSGAPQHF
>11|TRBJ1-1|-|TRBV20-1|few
TGCAGTGCTAGAACGTCTACTGAAGCTTTCTTT
CSARTSTEAFF
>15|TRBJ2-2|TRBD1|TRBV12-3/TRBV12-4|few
TGTGCCAGCAGGAGTACAACAGGGGGCACCGGGGAGCTGTTTTTT
CASRSTTGGTGELFF
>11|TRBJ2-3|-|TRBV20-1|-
TGCAGTGCTAGAGGCCTAGATACGCAGTATTTT
CSARGLDTQYF
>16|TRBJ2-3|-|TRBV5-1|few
TGCGCCAGCACCCAAGATTTTTTTGGTGGAGCAGATACGCAGTATTTT
CASTQDFFGGADTQYF
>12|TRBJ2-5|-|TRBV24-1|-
TGTGCCATCGGACAGGGAGGGGAGACCCAGTACTTC
CAIGQGGETQYF
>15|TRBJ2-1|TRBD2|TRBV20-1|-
TGCAGTGCTAGAGCCCCTAGCGGGAGGGAGAATGAGCAGTTCTTC
CSARAPSGRENEQFF
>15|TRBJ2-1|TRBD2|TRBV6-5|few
TGTGCCAGCAGACAAAGCGGGGGGAACTACAATGAGCAGTTCTTC
CASRQSGGNYNEQFF
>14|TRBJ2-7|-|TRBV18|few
TGTGCCAGCTCCCCCGCTACAGGGCTCTCCGAGCAGTACTTC
CASSPATGLSEQYF
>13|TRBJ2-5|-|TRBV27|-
TGTGCCAGCAAACGTGGCGGGGAAGAGACCCAGTACTTC
CASKRGGEETQYF
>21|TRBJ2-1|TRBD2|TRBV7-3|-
TGTGCCAGCAGCTTAACGAAAGATCGGACTAGCCTTCATAGCTCCTACAATGAGCAGTTCTTC
CASSLTKDRTSLHSSYNEQFF
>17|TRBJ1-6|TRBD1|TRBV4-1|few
TGCGCCAGCAGCCACCCCGGGACAGGGAAACGCGGTTCACCCCTCCACTTT
CASSHPGTGKRGSPLHF
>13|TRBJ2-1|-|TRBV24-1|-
TGTGCCACCAGTGACTGGGACCCGACTGAACAGTTCTTC
CATSDWDPTEQFF
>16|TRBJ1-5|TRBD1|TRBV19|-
TGTGCCAGTAGCAAAAACCGGGACAGGACCCATCAGCCCCAGCATTTT
CASSKNRDRTHQPQHF
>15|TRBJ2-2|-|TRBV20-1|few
TGCAGTGCTAGAGGGCTAGTCGGGAACACCGGGGAGCTGTTTTTT
CSARGLVGNTGELFF
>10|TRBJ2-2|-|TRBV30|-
TGTGCCTGGAGCGGCGGGGAGCTGTTTTTT
CAWSGGELFF
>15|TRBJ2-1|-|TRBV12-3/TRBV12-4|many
TGTGCCAGCAGTTTCTTCCCGAGCTCCTACAATGAGCAGTTCTTC
CASSFFPSSYNEQFF
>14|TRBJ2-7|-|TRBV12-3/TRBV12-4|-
TGTGCCAGCAGTTTAGGAGGGAGAGGCTACGAGCAGTACTTC
CASSLGGRGYEQYF
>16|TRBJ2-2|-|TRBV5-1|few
TGCGCCAGCAGCTCTGCGGTGGAGGGATACACCGGGGAGCTGTTTTTT
CASSSAVEGYTGELFF
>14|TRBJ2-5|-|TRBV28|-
TGTGCCAGCAGTTTATGGCAGGGACAAGAGACCCAGTACTTC
CASSLWQGQETQYF
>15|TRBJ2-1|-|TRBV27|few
TGTGCCAGCAGACATGAAACCCTCCTAGTTCGTGAGCAGTTCTTC
CASRHETLLVREQFF
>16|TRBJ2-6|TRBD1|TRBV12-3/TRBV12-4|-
TGTGCCAGCAGGCTGACAGGGTGGTTTGGGGCCAACGTCCTGACTTTC
CASRLTGWFGANVLTF
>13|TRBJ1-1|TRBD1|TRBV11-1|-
TGTGCCAGCAGCTTGACAGGGCGGGCTGAAGCTTTCTTT
CASSLTGRAEAFF
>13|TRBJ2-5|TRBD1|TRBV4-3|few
TGCGCCAGCATCACAGACAGGGCCAAGACCCAGTACTTC
CASITDRAKTQYF
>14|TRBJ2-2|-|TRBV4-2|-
TGTGCCAGCAGCCAAGTAGGCTACACCGGGGAGCTGTTTTTT
CASSQVGYTGELFF
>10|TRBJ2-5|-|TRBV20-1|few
TGCAGTGCTAAGCAAGAGACCCAGTACTTC
CSAKQETQYF
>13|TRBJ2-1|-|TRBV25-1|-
TGTGCCAGCAGCCCGGTTATCATATCTGAGCAGTTCTTC
CASSPVIISEQFF
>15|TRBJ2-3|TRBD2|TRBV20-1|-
TGCAGTGCTTCCCGACTAGCGGGAGGGCCTAATACGCAGTATTTT
CSASRLAGGPNTQYF
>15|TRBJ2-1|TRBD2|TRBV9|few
TGTGCCAGCAGCGCCGAACTAGCGGTTTACAATGAGCAGTTCTTC
CASSAELAVYNEQFF
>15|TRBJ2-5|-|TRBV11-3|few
TGTGCCAGCAGCCTGGGGGCGGAGTGGCAAGAGACCCAGTACTTC
CASSLGAEWQETQYF